The 30 T cell receptor beta chains reported below all come from one sample, sequenced in a study of T cell repertoires in cytomegalovirus infection. In TCRdb, the reads were re-called with MiXCR into one record per CDR3 protein. The sample comprises 250,000 to 300,000 distinct CDR3 sequences, approximately 17% of which are singletons, and around half rests with the top ten. Sequenced input: CD8+ T cells from PBMCs. The receptors here all came from a human donor in good health (CMV status not recorded). Some clones in this sample may be carry-over from other donors' samples.

This clonotype was observed many times. J is TRBJ2-2 and V is TRBV7-9; 7 nucleotides line up with TRBD1. V dropped 4 bases and J dropped 2; count of bases not matched to a gene: 13. CDR1 and CDR2 (germline): SEHNR, FQNEAQ (reference sequence). The CDR3 has 18 amino acids. The CDR3: CASSSFMTGPENTGELFF. CDR3 DNA: TGTGCCAGCAGCTCCTTCATGACAGGGCCGGAAAACACCGGGGAGCTGTTTTTT.

This chain joins TRBV12-3 or TRBV12-4 and TRBJ2-7; no reliable D call. V lost 5 bases to trimming and J lost 3 bases, with 8 bases between them. This CDR3 is built from 12 residues. The CDR3 loop is CASSPSIYEQYF. CDR3 nucleotides: TGTGCCAGCAGTCCAAGTATCTACGAGCAGTACTTC.

This clonotype showed up just a few times. This chain joins TRBV20-1 and TRBJ1-4; no reliable D call. V lost 0 bases to trimming and J lost 0 bases, with 11 bases between them. Germline-derived CDR1 and CDR2 are DFQATT and SNEGSKA (reference sequence). The CDR3 totals 16 residues. CDR3 sequence: CSARDGQSATNEKLFF. The CDR3, as DNA: TGCAGTGCTAGAGACGGGCAGTCAGCAACTAATGAAAAACTGTTTTTT.

There are many counts of this clonotype. This chain joins TRBV7-8 and TRBJ2-5; 7 bases agree with TRBD2. Germline CDR1 is SGHVS and CDR2 is FQNEAQ. V gave up 1 base and J gave up 1 base; unmatched junction bases: 18. The CDR3 is 20 residues long. The CDR3 loop reads CASSLVWARLAESLQETQYF. CDR3 bases: TGTGCCAGCAGCTTAGTATGGGCTAGGCTAGCGGAGAGCCTCCAAGAGACCCAGTACTTC.

The table lists this clonotype with a few counts. The chain couples TRBV6-5 to TRBJ1-2, with D tentatively TRBD1 (5 bases). The CDR3 spans 14 residues. In germline, CDR1 is MNHEY, CDR2 SVGAGI. V lost 0 bases, J lost 8 bases, and 13 bases lay in between. The CDR3 DNA is TGTGCCAGCAGTTACTCAAAGGGGTTCCAAGGCTACACCTTC. As protein: CASSYSKGFQGYTF.

The chain has TRBV10-3 and TRBJ1-4; 7 bases line up with TRBD1. Looked up from germline, CDR1 is ENHRY and CDR2 is SYGVKD. V shed 6 bases, J shed 8 bases, and the junction held 9 bases outside the gene matches. This CDR3 contains 14 residues. The CDR3 nucleotides read TGTGCCATCAGCTCAGGGGGTTCAAACGAAAAACTGTTTTTT. This gives the protein CAISSGGSNEKLFF.

In this sample, this clonotype turned up many times. The J gene is TRBJ2-1, the V gene TRBV7-2; D not resolved. The CDR3 runs to 12 residues. V was shortened by 3 bases and J by 7 bases, with 7 bases between the two germline ends. Germline CDR1 reads SGHTA; CDR2 reads FQGNSA. The CDR3 sequence: CASSLGINEQFF. The DNA for the CDR3 is TGTGCCAGCAGCTTGGGTATAAATGAGCAGTTCTTC.

In its sample, this clonotype was seen a few times. V gene TRBV7-9 combines with J gene TRBJ2-7; no reliable D call. The CDR3 sequence is 13 residues long. The germline CDR1 and CDR2 sequences are SEHNR and FQNEAQ (reference sequence). The V gene lost 1 base and the J gene lost 2 bases, with 6 bases spanning the gap. CDR3 loop: CASSLGFAYEQYF. The CDR3 DNA reads as TGTGCCAGCAGCTTAGGGTTTGCCTACGAGCAGTACTTC.

This clonotype was detected only a few times. The V gene is TRBV28, the J gene TRBJ2-1; 12 bases match TRBD1. The CDR3 is 17 residues long. The V and J ends lost 6 bases and 4 bases, in that order; junction bases with no gene match: 10. The germline CDR1 and CDR2 sequences are MDHEN and SYDVKM. The CDR3 loop is CASRKSVGQGAYNEQFF. CDR3 nucleotides: TGTGCCAGCAGAAAGTCGGTGGGACAGGGGGCTTACAATGAGCAGTTCTTC.

This clonotype was observed many times. V and J are TRBV7-9 and TRBJ2-6; D remains ambiguous. V lost 11 bases and J 1 base, leaving 12 bases between the germline ends. Germline-derived CDR1 and CDR2 are SEHNR and FQNEAQ (reference sequence). CDR3 length: 14 residues. CDR3 DNA: TGTGCCGGGTCAGAGGAGTCTGGGGCCAACGTCCTGACTTTC. The encoded protein is CAGSEESGANVLTF.

In its sample, this clonotype was seen many times. This chain links TRBV7-2 with TRBJ2-1, with 13 positions matching TRBD2. The germline gives CDR1 SGHTA, CDR2 FQGNSA. CDR3 size: 15 residues. V shed 6 bases, J shed 7 bases, and the junction held 6 bases outside the gene matches. The CDR3 region is CASSPTSGGGNEQFF. As DNA, the CDR3 is TGTGCCAGCAGTCCTACTAGCGGGGGGGGAAATGAGCAGTTCTTC.

Ten or more counts support this clonotype. This chain uses TRBV7-6 with TRBJ2-7; 14 nucleotides line up with TRBD2. Germline CDR1 and CDR2: SGHVS and FNYEAQ. CDR3 length: 18 residues. V lost 5 bases, J lost 5 bases, and 14 bases stayed unmatched. The CDR3 DNA sequence: TGTGCCAGCAGCCAGGGACTAGCGGGGGCCGTGTTTGGCGACGAGCAGTACTTC. This encodes CASSQGLAGAVFGDEQYF.

This clonotype has more than one count but fewer than ten. The genes are TRBV28 and TRBJ2-7; no clear D. V dropped 5 bases and J dropped 3 bases, with 14 bases sitting between them. The CDR3 contains 14 residues. Germline V gene data show CDR1 as MDHEN and CDR2 as SYDVKM. CDR3 nucleotides: TGTGCCAGCAGTCACGTGGACGGCTACTACGAGCAGTACTTC. Translation gives CASSHVDGYYEQYF.

There are a few counts of this clonotype. The rearrangement links TRBV4-2 to TRBJ1-1; 7 positions match TRBD1. Per germline, CDR1 LGHNA and CDR2 YNFKEQ. Trimming took 3 bases from V and 1 from J; bases not matched to a gene: 8. The CDR3 is 16 residues long. The CDR3 here is CASSHPGAGGNTEAFF. CDR3 coding DNA: TGTGCCAGCAGCCACCCTGGGGCAGGGGGGAACACTGAAGCTTTCTTT.

This clonotype was seen repeatedly, ten times or more. The gene calls are TRBV7-2 and TRBJ2-3, with D perhaps TRBD1 or TRBD2 (5 bases each). Trimming shortened V by 1 base and J by 2 bases, and 10 bases separated the two germline ends. The CDR3 contains 15 residues. Germline-derived CDR1 and CDR2 are SGHTA and FQGNSA. Written as DNA, the CDR3 is TGTGCCAGCAGCTTAGGAGGGACCCACACAGATACGCAGTATTTT. Encoded protein: CASSLGGTHTDTQYF.

The chain has TRBV2 and TRBJ1-1; D unresolved. Trimming removed 6 bases at V and 7 bases at J, with 6 bases between. The germline V gene has CDR1 SNHLY and CDR2 FYNNEI. The CDR3 extends over 10 amino acids. CDR3 sequence (DNA): TGTGCCAGCAGGGGCCATGAAGCTTTCTTT. The encoded protein is CASRGHEAFF.

Only a few counts were recorded for this clonotype. The rearrangement joins TRBV20-1 to TRBJ2-7; D perhaps matches TRBD2 (5 bases). Trimming stripped 0 bases from V and 2 bases from J, with 20 bases between. The CDR3 totals 17 residues. Germline CDR1 reads DFQATT; CDR2 reads SNEGSKA (reference sequence). This CDR3 is CSARDIQASSLAYEQYF. The CDR3 nucleotides are TGCAGTGCTAGAGATATCCAGGCTAGCTCGCTTGCCTACGAGCAGTACTTC.

In its sample, this clonotype was seen many times. This rearrangement joins TRBV7-2 to TRBJ1-2, with D unresolved. This CDR3 is 12 amino acids long. Trimming cost V 3 bases and J 4 bases, with 6 bases left between them. Germline V gene data show CDR1 as SGHTA and CDR2 as FQGNSA. CDR3 nucleotide sequence: TGTGCCAGCAGCTTCGAAGCCTATGGCTACACCTTC. Translating gives CASSFEAYGYTF. The whole variable domain, remainder taken from reference TRBV7-2 and TRBJ1-2, is GAGVSQSPSNKVTEKGKDVELRCDPISGHTALYWYRQSLGQGLEFLIYFQGNSAPDKSGLPSDRFSAERTGGSVSTLTIQRTQQEDSAVYLCASSFEAYGYTFGSGTRLTVV.

This chain connects TRBV28 to TRBJ1-1; D unresolved. The CDR3 runs 13 residues. CDR1 is MDHEN, CDR2 SYDVKM, per germline. V was pared by 11 bases and J by 1 base, with 14 bases between. The CDR3 region has the DNA TGTGCCGGCCGGGGAGGATCGAACACTGAAGCTTTCTTT. As protein: CAGRGGSNTEAFF. Filled out from reference TRBV28 and TRBJ1-1, the complete variable domain reads DVKVTQSSRYLVKRTGEKVFLECVQDMDHENMFWYRQDPGLGLRLIYFSYDVKMKEKGDIPEGYSVSREKKERFSLILESASTNQTSMYLCAGRGGSNTEAFFGQGTRLTVV.

This clonotype has a handful of counts. The chain couples TRBV29-1 to TRBJ1-3; the D is unclear. Germline-derived CDR1 and CDR2 are SQVTM and ANQGSEA. Trimming left V 1 base short and J 0 bases short, with 7 bases between. There are 14 residues in the CDR3. CDR3 protein: CSVEGRASGNTIYF. The CDR3 bases are TGCAGCGTTGAAGGGCGAGCCTCTGGAAACACCATATATTTT.

In this sample, this clonotype turned up a few times. The CDR3 region is CASSYSTALGHEQYF. The CDR3 DNA reads as TGTGCCAGCAGTTACTCGACCGCGCTCGGTCACGAGCAGTACTTC. This chain links TRBV6-2 or TRBV6-3 with TRBJ2-7; no clear D gene. The germline V gene encodes CDR1 MNHEY and CDR2 SVGEGT. The CDR3 length is 15 residues. V was trimmed by 0 bases and J by 5 bases, leaving 14 bases between them.

The rearrangement links TRBV2 to TRBJ1-1; 7 bases line up with TRBD1. V trimming: 8 bases; J trimming: 1 base; junction bases outside the gene matches: 13. The CDR3 consists of 16 residues. Germline values: CDR1 SNHLY, CDR2 FYNNEI. CDR3 residues: CASSSSPDRKNTEAFF. CDR3 DNA: TGTGCCAGCTCTTCGTCCCCGGACAGGAAGAACACTGAAGCTTTCTTT.

The chain is built from TRBV20-1 and TRBJ2-7; 8 nucleotides agree with TRBD1. With V trimmed by 1 base and J by 0 bases, 5 bases remained unmatched. This CDR3 comprises 15 residues. CDR1 is DFQATT and CDR2 is SNEGSKA in the germline V gene (reference sequence). In DNA form, the CDR3 reads TGCAGTGCTAGAGGAGGGACAGGCATCTCCTACGAGCAGTACTTC. This gives the protein CSARGGTGISYEQYF.

This clonotype has ten or more counts. The chain has TRBV6-1 and TRBJ2-7; the D gene is possibly TRBD1 (5 bases). CDR1 and CDR2 (germline): MNHNS, SASEGT. V was trimmed by 7 bases and J by 2 bases, leaving 15 bases between them. CDR3 size: 14 residues. The CDR3 spells CASNPEQETYEQYF. The CDR3 DNA follows: TGTGCCAGCAACCCAGAACAGGAAACCTACGAGCAGTACTTC.

Points on this clonotype: A junction end diverges from the germline sequence, so it may reflect a read error. The chain joins TRBV7-9 to TRBJ2-7, with 8 nucleotides matching TRBD2. Germline V gene sequence: CDR1 SEHNR, CDR2 FQNEAQ (reference sequence). This CDR3 region has 17 residues. This chain's CDR3 is CASSFNLGGGPSFEQYF. For the CDR3, the DNA is TGTGCCAGCAGCTTCAATCTGGGCGGGGGGCCCTCCTTCGAGCAGTACTTC.

There are a few counts of this clonotype. The chain combines TRBV6-5 with TRBJ2-3; 7 nucleotides match TRBD1. Germline V gene data show CDR1 as MNHEY and CDR2 as SVGAGI. J was trimmed by 1 base and V by 0 bases; bases with no gene match: 1. This CDR3 spans 15 amino acids. The CDR3: CASSYSGQRTDTQYF. Written as DNA, the CDR3 is TGTGCCAGCAGTTACTCGGGACAGCGCACAGATACGCAGTATTTT.

This clonotype was counted only a few times. The chain recombines TRBV2 with TRBJ2-3, with D possibly matching TRBD2 (6 bases). The CDR3 is made up of 16 amino acids. V was shortened by 6 bases and J by 3 bases, with 19 bases between the two germline ends. Per the germline V gene, CDR1 is SNHLY and CDR2 is FYNNEI. In DNA form, the CDR3 reads TGTGCCAGCAGATTGCGGTTGGGGGGAAATACAGATACGCAGTATTTT. It yields the protein CASRLRLGGNTDTQYF.

The chain uses TRBV9 and TRBJ2-7; perhaps TRBD1 as D (6 bases). Trimming removed 0 bases from V and 7 bases from J, with 17 bases in between. Germline-derived CDR1 and CDR2 are SGDLS and YYNGEE. CDR3 length: 15 residues. CDR3 nucleotide sequence: TGTGCCAGCAGCGTAGAAGGGACACCGGCCTGGGAGCAGTACTTC. Protein sequence: CASSVEGTPAWEQYF. Full variable domain (outside the CDR3, taken from reference TRBV9 and TRBJ2-7): DSGVTQTPKHLITATGQRVTLRCSPRSGDLSVYWYQQSLDQGLQFLIQYYNGEERAKGNILERFSAQQFPDLHSELNLSSLELGDSALYFCASSVEGTPAWEQYFGPGTRLTVT.

Comments on this clonotype: A read error may explain this, as a much larger clone is one base away. V usage is TRBV7-2 and J usage is TRBJ2-6, with D possibly matching TRBD1 (6 bases). This CDR3 region has 15 residues. Deletions cut 5 bases from V and 8 bases from J, with 16 bases between. Germline V gives CDR1 SGHTA, CDR2 FQGNSA. The CDR3 DNA follows: TGTGCCAGCAGCGACACAGGGACCGGGACCAACGTCCTGACTTTC. Translating it yields CASSDTGTGTNVLTF.

J is TRBJ2-3 and V is TRBV20-1; TRBD2 matches 10 bases. CDR1 DFQATT and CDR2 SNEGSKA come from the germline V gene (reference sequence). This CDR3 contains 18 residues. Losses at the gene ends were 0 bases for V and 2 bases for J; bases not matched to a gene: 11. CDR3 nucleotide sequence: TGCAGTGCTAGAGATCTTGCGAGTAGCGGGGGGCACACAGATACGCAGTATTTT. The encoded protein is CSARDLASSGGHTDTQYF.